This entry lists 25 T cell receptor beta chains sequenced from one sample in a study of CD8 T cells in ankylosing spondylitis. General study results and limits: A TCR beta motif made of fewer than ten highly homologous variants seemed typical of ankylosing spondylitis blood.

TCRdb independently ran MiXCR on the 5' RACE reads; one entry per CDR3 protein. The data hold about 440,000 distinct CDR3 sequences, with 17% observed a single time. Antigen specificity for these receptors is unknown. Material: blood, either unsorted or a sorted T cell fraction (not recorded which). The source of these receptors is a male donor with ankylosing spondylitis.

The chain is built from TRBV19 and TRBJ1-5, with unresolved D. The germline V gene encodes CDR1 LNHDA and CDR2 SQIVND (reference sequence). The CDR3 covers 15 residues. Between the trimmed V and J ends, which lost 1 base and 2 bases, there was a span of 9 bases. CDR3 sequence (DNA): TGTGCCAGTAGTATAGCAGGAAATGGCAATCAGCCCCAGCATTTT. Encoded protein: CASSIAGNGNQPQHF.

The chain combines TRBV21-1 with TRBJ2-2; the table names TRBD1, a call not compared with the DNA. TRBV21-1 constitutes a pseudogene. The CDR3 has 16 amino acids. The CDR3 DNA follows: TGTGCCAGCCCCAAAAGGGGGCGAAATAACACCGGGGAGCTGTTTTTT. The encoded protein is CASPKRGRNNTGELFF.

The chain couples TRBV30 to TRBJ2-5; weak D call: TRBD2 (6 bases). Trimming took 0 bases from V and 2 from J, leaving 10 bases between them. Germline V gene data show CDR1 as GTSNPN and CDR2 as SVGIG (reference sequence). The CDR3 sequence is 14 residues long. The CDR3 bases are TGTGCCTGGAGTGTCGGGGGTGGGCAAGAGACCCAGTACTTC. Its protein is CAWSVGGGQETQYF.

This clonotype was detected ten times or more. The chain joins TRBV20-1 to TRBJ2-3; 9 bases are shared with TRBD1. With 1 base clipped from V and 6 bases from J, the junction kept 2 bases outside the gene matches. This CDR3 is built from 13 residues. Germline CDR1 reads DFQATT; CDR2 reads SNEGSKA (reference sequence). CDR3 in amino acids: CSARGTGADTQYF. The CDR3 DNA is TGCAGTGCTAGAGGGACAGGGGCTGATACGCAGTATTTT.

V and J are TRBV28 and TRBJ2-7; D may be TRBD1 (6 bases). The germline V gene has CDR1 MDHEN and CDR2 SYDVKM. The germline V and J ends were trimmed by 8 bases and 6 bases, with 17 bases remaining between them. The CDR3 is 13 amino acids. In DNA, the CDR3 is TGTGCCAGCCTCAGGGGCCACGGGGTCGAGCAGTACTTC. The encoded protein is CASLRGHGVEQYF. Full variable domain (rest looked up from reference TRBV28 and TRBJ2-7): DVKVTQSSRYLVKRTGEKVFLECVQDMDHENMFWYRQDPGLGLRLIYFSYDVKMKEKGDIPEGYSVSREKKERFSLILESASTNQTSMYLCASLRGHGVEQYFGPGTRLTVT.

This clonotype was counted only a few times. The rearrangement joins TRBV5-1 to TRBJ2-5, with D tentatively TRBD1 or TRBD2 (6 bases each). Germline CDR1 reads SGHRS; CDR2 reads YFSETQ. The CDR3 length is 14 residues. V was clipped by 4 bases and J by 3 bases, with 13 bases between them. CDR3 in amino acids: CASSAGHGEETQYF. In DNA form, the CDR3 reads TGCGCCAGCAGCGCGGGACACGGGGAAGAGACCCAGTACTTC.

This chain uses TRBV20-1 with TRBJ1-6; weak D call: TRBD1 (5 bases). This CDR3 spans 16 amino acids. The germline V and J ends were trimmed by 6 bases and 0 bases, with 15 bases remaining between them. From germline, CDR1 is DFQATT and CDR2 SNEGSKA (reference sequence). This chain's CDR3 is CSAQDSRSSYNSPLHF. The CDR3 DNA follows: TGCAGTGCACAAGACAGCCGGAGCTCCTATAATTCACCCCTCCACTTT.

The V gene is TRBV6-5, the J gene TRBJ2-2; TRBD2 agrees at 7 bases. The CDR3 runs to 15 residues. CDR1 and CDR2 from the germline V gene are MNHEY and SVGAGI. Trimming removed 4 bases from V and 1 base from J; junction bases left unmatched: 3. The CDR3 spells CASSFQRENTGELFF. CDR3 nucleotide sequence: TGTGCCAGCAGTTTCCAGCGGGAGAACACCGGGGAGCTGTTTTTT.

The table lists this clonotype with a few counts. The chain is built from TRBV7-9 and TRBJ2-2, with D possibly matching TRBD1 (6 bases). V dropped 7 bases and J dropped 0 bases, with 15 bases sitting between them. Germline V CDR1 and CDR2: SEHNR, FQNEAQ (reference sequence). The CDR3 loop spans 16 amino acids. CDR3 sequence: CASNPRRGTNTGELFF. DNA for the CDR3: TGTGCCAGCAACCCTCGCAGGGGAACGAACACCGGGGAGCTGTTTTTT. Looking up the rest from reference TRBV7-9 and TRBJ2-2 gives the full variable domain: DTGVSQNPRHKITKRGQNVTFRCDPISEHNRLYWYRQTLGQGPEFLTYFQNEAQLEKSRLLSDRFSAERPKGSFSTLEIQRTEQGDSAMYLCASNPRRGTNTGELFFGEGSRLTVL.

This clonotype has at least ten counts. The chain uses TRBV15 and TRBJ2-3, with TRBD2 matching 7 bases. The CDR3 covers 14 residues. Germline V gene lookup returns CDR1 LNHNV and CDR2 YYDKDF (reference sequence). Losses at the gene ends were 5 bases for V and 4 bases for J; bases not matched to a gene: 6. CDR3 nucleotides: TGTGCCACCAGCGTGCGGGAGCCCCCAGATACGCAGTATTTT. Encoded protein: CATSVREPPDTQYF.

This clonotype was seen a handful of times. The V call is TRBV12-3 or TRBV12-4, the J call TRBJ1-2; the D is unclear. The CDR3 loop spans 13 amino acids. With 3 bases removed from V and 8 bases from J, the gap between germline ends came to 13 bases. CDR3 loop: CASSFIPGMGYTF. For the CDR3, the DNA is TGTGCCAGCAGTTTCATCCCCGGGATGGGCTACACCTTC.

This chain links TRBV11-2 with TRBJ1-1; the D is unclear. Germline V lookup: CDR1 SGHAT, CDR2 FQNNGV. With 3 bases removed from V and 0 bases from J, the gap between germline ends came to 11 bases. The CDR3 is made up of 15 amino acids. CDR3 in amino acids: CASSFVSELNTEAFF. The CDR3 DNA sequence: TGTGCCAGCAGCTTTGTATCTGAGTTGAACACTGAAGCTTTCTTT.

This clonotype has ten or more counts. The chain has TRBV29-1 and TRBJ2-5; 9 nucleotides match TRBD2. The CDR3 has 14 residues. CDR1 is SQVTM, CDR2 ANQGSEA, per germline. J lost 7 bases, V lost 6 bases, and 12 bases had no gene match. The CDR3 spells CSVMTSGSPGTQYF. The CDR3, as DNA: TGCAGCGTGATGACTAGCGGATCCCCGGGGACCCAGTACTTC.

Written as DNA, the CDR3 is TGCGCCAGCAGCTTGGGGGGTACTAATAGCAATCAGCCCCAGCATTTT. It specifies CASSLGGTNSNQPQHF. J is TRBJ1-5 and V is TRBV5-1, with D unclear. V lost 0 bases, J lost 0 bases, and 10 bases lay in between. This CDR3 is 16 amino acids long. CDR1 SGHRS and CDR2 YFSETQ come from the germline V gene.

This CDR3 is CASSPGGSGTEAFF. The DNA of the CDR3 is TGTGCCAGCAGTCCAGGGGGCTCGGGCACTGAAGCTTTCTTT. The V gene is TRBV5-4, the J gene TRBJ1-1; 8 positions agree with TRBD1. Per the germline V gene, CDR1 is SGHNT and CDR2 is YYREEE (reference sequence). The CDR3 spans 14 residues. Trimming cost V 5 bases and J 4 bases; bases outside gene matches: 7.

The chain uses TRBV20-1 and TRBJ2-1; D is unclear. The CDR3 spans 12 residues. V was cut by 2 bases and J by 5 bases, with 7 bases left in between. Germline V CDR1 and CDR2: DFQATT, SNEGSKA (reference sequence). DNA for the CDR3: TGCAGTGCTAGACCCCACAACAATGAGCAGTTCTTC. Translated: CSARPHNNEQFF.

The chain uses TRBV19 and TRBJ1-5; D possibly corresponds to TRBD1 (5 bases). Trimming left V 7 bases short and J 0 bases short, with 7 bases between. Germline V gives CDR1 LNHDA, CDR2 SQIVND (reference sequence). The CDR3 consists of 13 residues. CDR3 bases: TGTGCCAGTACAGGGTATAGCAATCAGCCCCAGCATTTT. This translates into CASTGYSNQPQHF. The full variable domain, its missing parts supplied by reference TRBV19 and TRBJ1-5, is DGGITQSPKYLFRKEGQNVTLSCEQNLNHDAMYWYRQDPGQGLRLIYYSQIVNDFQKGDIAEGYSVSREKKESFPLTVTSAQKNPTAFYLCASTGYSNQPQHFGDGTRLSIL.

The V call is TRBV5-1, the J call TRBJ2-2, with 11 nucleotides matching TRBD1. Germline trimming cut 4 bases from V and 3 bases from J; bases unmatched to any gene: 5. Germline CDR1 reads SGHRS; CDR2 reads YFSETQ. This CDR3 has 16 amino acids. CDR3 DNA: TGCGCCAGCAGCCCACCGGGACAGGGGGACACCGGGGAGCTGTTTTTT. It yields the protein CASSPPGQGDTGELFF.

The V call is TRBV12-3 or TRBV12-4, the J call TRBJ2-7, with 7 positions matching TRBD1. This CDR3 contains 15 residues. The ends lost 0 bases at V and 5 bases at J; junction bases unmatched: 7. This chain's CDR3 is CASSLAPRDSHEQYF. The CDR3 DNA follows: TGTGCCAGCAGTTTAGCGCCCCGGGACAGCCACGAGCAGTACTTC.

The chain recombines TRBV20-1 with TRBJ2-1, with D hard to call. The CDR3 totals 14 residues. V lost 6 bases to trimming and J lost 7 bases, with 19 bases between them. Germline V gives CDR1 DFQATT, CDR2 SNEGSKA (reference sequence). CDR3 bases: TGCAGTGCCCCGAAGGGCGGTGTCGGGAATGAGCAGTTCTTC. Translated: CSAPKGGVGNEQFF.

This clonotype was detected many times. This rearrangement joins TRBV11-2 to TRBJ2-2, with a tentative D call TRBD1 (5 bases). Germline loops: CDR1 SGHAT, CDR2 FQNNGV. V was pared by 5 bases and J by 6 bases, with 16 bases between. CDR3 length: 15 residues. As DNA, the CDR3 is TGTGCCAGCAGCGATCAGGGAATTGGGGCCGGGGAGCTGTTTTTT. This encodes CASSDQGIGAGELFF.

This clonotype was seen ten or more times. This chain uses TRBV25-1 with TRBJ2-7; D is perhaps TRBD1 (6 bases). The CDR3 contains 14 residues. Germline lookup yields CDR1 MGHDK and CDR2 SYGVNS. Deletions cut 0 bases from V and 0 bases from J, with 6 bases between. The CDR3 DNA reads as TGTGCCAGCAGTGAATACAGGGGCTCCTACGAGCAGTACTTC. Translation gives CASSEYRGSYEQYF.

This clonotype was observed a handful of times. This rearrangement joins TRBV6-1 to TRBJ1-2; a weak D match, TRBD1 (5 bases). The CDR3 runs 13 residues. The V end lost 2 bases, the J end lost 4 bases, and 8 bases lay between the germline ends. From germline, CDR1 is MNHNS and CDR2 SASEGT. CDR3 in DNA: TGTGCCAGCAGTGAACAGGGCTTCTATGGCTACACCTTC. This codes for CASSEQGFYGYTF.

V and J are TRBV19 and TRBJ1-1; weak D call: TRBD1 (6 bases). The CDR3 is 12 residues long. V was cut by 5 bases and J by 6 bases, with 10 bases left in between. Per germline, CDR1 LNHDA and CDR2 SQIVND (reference sequence). Here the CDR3 reads CASSVNRAEAFF. The DNA for the CDR3 is TGTGCCAGTAGTGTTAACAGGGCTGAAGCTTTCTTT.

V and J are TRBV27 and TRBJ1-5; tentative D call: TRBD1 (5 bases). V was clipped by 6 bases and J by 0 bases, with 15 bases between them. The CDR3 is 16 amino acids. The germline CDR1 and CDR2 sequences are MNHEY and SMNVEV (reference sequence). CDR3 sequence reads: CASRGGTGYSNQPQHF. The DNA for the CDR3 is TGTGCCAGCAGGGGGGGAACAGGATATAGCAATCAGCCCCAGCATTTT.